This T cell receptor (beta chain) was captured in a study of cytomegalovirus exposure and HLA in healthy donors. Study-level findings and limits: Most TCR sequences showed up rarely, but some public TCRs showed up in many donors. It was confirmed in vitro that three of the CMV-associated chains were specific for CMV antigens. Listed as cytomegalovirus-associated were around 160 TCR beta chains.

Remarks on this clone: Its target is unknown.

The CDR3 is 12 amino acids. The germline V gene has CDR1 SGHDT and CDR2 YYEEEE. Trimming took off 3 bases at V and 6 bases at J, with 7 bases between the two ends. Donors were drawn from the approximately 110-subject validation cohort, separate from the 666-subject first cohort. Clones were read by immunoSEQ multiplex PCR, and TCRdb kept only the in-frame ones, dropping some. The table records some 68,000 clones, approximately 96% of them present only once. The source of this sequence is a man between 18 and 35 years old in good health and CMV-seronegative. The J gene is TRBJ2-1, the V gene TRBV5-6; the D gene is possibly TRBD1 (5 bases). The source material was PBMCs. DNA of the CDR3: TGTGCCAGCAGCTGGGGCTCCAATGAGCAGTTCTTC. Its translation: CASSWGSNEQFF. The whole variable domain, remainder taken from reference TRBV5-6 and TRBJ2-1, is DAGVTQSPTHLIKTRGQQVTLRCSPKSGHDTVSWYQQALGQGPQFIFQYYEEEERQRGNFPDRFSGHQFPNYSSELNVNALLLGDSALYLCASSWGSNEQFFGPGTRLTVL.